The sequence of this T cell receptor (beta chain) was determined in a study of beta chain features in type 1 diabetes (dated by TCRdb to 2016 to 2019). As for the study more broadly: Mean age, gender distribution, total cell number and subset yield were not different between patients and healthy donors. Naive and central memory subsets were obtained from all 30 or so donors, but regulatory and stem cell-like memory subsets were isolated from only 8 patients and roughly eight healthy donors. A total of around 110,000,000 sorted cells were examined across all samples, and RNA yield correlated strongly with the number of cells per subset. In the study, recently diagnosed type 1 diabetes patients and matched healthy donors were compared on the TCRB repertoires of their sorted circulating CD4+ T cell subsets.

In its sample, this clone was seen many times. Its antigen has not been determined. Base qualities are not recorded, but no much larger clone differs from it by a single base. The study at large found these results: HLA sub-analyses involved small numbers of individuals, so any influence of HLA type on TCRB rearrangement remained unresolved. Naive, central memory and regulatory TCRB repertoires appeared to be more similar among patients than among healthy donors. In all four CD4+ subsets, TCRB CDR3 length was moderately but significantly shorter in type 1 diabetes patients. Because cDNA was sequenced instead of genomic DNA, activated cells with high expression could be over-represented, although the groups did not differ in activation or CD3 levels. At VDJ recombination sites, type 1 diabetes patients had fewer insertions and more deleted nucleotides, which implies abnormalities in thymic rearrangement. Shorter templates might be favored by PCR, yet because patient and control samples were amplified and corrected together, any such skew would affect both groups equally.

From each donor, a single peripheral blood sample of about 100 mL on average was drawn into heparinised tubes. A BD FACSAria II was used to sort naive, central memory, regulatory and stem cell-like memory CD4+ T cells with a panel that included CD45RO, CCR7, CD25, CD127, CD95 and CD27. Every sorted population had a purity above 95%. PBMCs were isolated immediately by Lymphoprep density gradient centrifugation and stained directly without culture. To minimize batch effects, samples were stained and sorted in pairs, one healthy donor with one patient per experiment. The entire isolated RNA was reverse transcribed using the High Capacity cDNA Reverse Transcription Kit, and thus expressed TCRB transcripts were sequenced. Deep immunoSEQ sequencing was applied to naive, central memory and regulatory T cell samples, giving an average of roughly 3.5 million total reads per sample. Sorted cells were lysed in RLT buffer and RNA was extracted with DNase-treated RNeasy Micro or Mini kits, depending on cell number. To prevent cross-contamination, each cell subset was processed individually, whereas patient and healthy donor samples were processed jointly. The immunoSEQ multiplex PCR was used to amplify TCRB sequences from cDNA, generating 87-bp fragments that spanned the CDR3 region. Sequencing of the amplicons was done on the Illumina HiSeq platform. As for the authors' bioinformatics: PCR bias was computationally corrected using synthetic template baselines, reads within Hamming distance 2 were collapsed, and singletons that could not be merged were discarded. Reads were aligned to IMGT to assign V, D and J genes, CDR3 length, and insertions or deletions at six rearrangement sites. Clonotype counts were normalized to sorted cell number within each subset before computing true diversity and Gini coefficients with the tcR R package. The overlap coefficient, calculated on TCRB nucleotide sequences, was used to measure repertoire sharing. Out-of-frame TCRB sequences from naive cells were analyzed to stand in for the pre-selection repertoire. Imported from immuneACCESS, the table was reduced by TCRdb to in-frame sequences with V and J called. These copies leave out some clones; in studies compared against another copy, an unresolved V gene accounts for under half, and the cause of the remainder is not known. V, J and clone size derive from that table, while D and trimming were established from the DNA sequence. The sample table holds under 250,000 clones, of which about 15% were seen once. Approximately 0.018% of the sample is in the top ten clones.

The TCR comes from a man aged 25-45 years with type 1 diabetes. Sample: naive CD4+ T cells from blood. The sample's cell subset or site label, in plain terms: true naive CD4+ T cells.

CDR3 region: CASSRFPGLAGVEQYF. The nucleotides read TGCGCCAGCAGTCGCTTCCCTGGACTAGCGGGAGTCGAGCAGTACTTC. The rearrangement combines TRBV23-1 with TRBJ2-7; TRBD2 aligns with 13 central bases. TRBV23-1 is given ORF status, its function remaining uncertain. Compared with germline, V lacks 4 bases and J lacks 6 bases; bases without a gene match: 9. The CDR3 covers 16 residues, taking in both the cysteine and the phenylalanine. Kept here is only the CDR3 DNA, which spans 48 bases and is read in frame from base 1.